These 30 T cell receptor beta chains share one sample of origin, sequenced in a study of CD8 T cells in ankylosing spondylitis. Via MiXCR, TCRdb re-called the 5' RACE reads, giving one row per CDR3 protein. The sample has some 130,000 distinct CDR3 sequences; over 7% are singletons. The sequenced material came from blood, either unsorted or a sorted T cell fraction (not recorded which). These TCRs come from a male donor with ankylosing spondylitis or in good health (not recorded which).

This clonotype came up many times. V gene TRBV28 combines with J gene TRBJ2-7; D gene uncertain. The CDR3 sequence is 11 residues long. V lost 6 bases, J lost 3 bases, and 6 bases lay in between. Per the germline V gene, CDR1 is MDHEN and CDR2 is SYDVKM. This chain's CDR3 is CASSLHYEQYF. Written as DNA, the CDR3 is TGTGCCAGCAGCTTACACTACGAGCAGTACTTC.

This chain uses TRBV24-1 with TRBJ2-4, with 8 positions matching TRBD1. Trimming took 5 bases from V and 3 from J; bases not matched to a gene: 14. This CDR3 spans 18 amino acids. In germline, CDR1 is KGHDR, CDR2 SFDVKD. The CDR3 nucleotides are TGTGCCACCAGTGCCGCCGGGACGGACAGGGCGGTCAAAAACATTCAGTACTTC. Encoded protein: CATSAAGTDRAVKNIQYF.

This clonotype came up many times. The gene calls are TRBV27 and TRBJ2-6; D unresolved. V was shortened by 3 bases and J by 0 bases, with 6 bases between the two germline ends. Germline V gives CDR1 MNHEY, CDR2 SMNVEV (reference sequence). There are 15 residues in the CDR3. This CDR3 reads CASSFRNSGANVLTF. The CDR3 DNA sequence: TGTGCCAGCAGTTTTAGGAACTCTGGGGCCAACGTCCTGACTTTC.

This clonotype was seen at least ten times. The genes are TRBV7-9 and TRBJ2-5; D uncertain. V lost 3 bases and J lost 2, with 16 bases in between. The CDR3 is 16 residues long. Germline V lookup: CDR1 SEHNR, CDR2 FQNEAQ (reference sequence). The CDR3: CASSFASAATQETQYF. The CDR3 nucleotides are TGTGCCAGCAGCTTTGCATCAGCCGCGACACAAGAGACCCAGTACTTC.

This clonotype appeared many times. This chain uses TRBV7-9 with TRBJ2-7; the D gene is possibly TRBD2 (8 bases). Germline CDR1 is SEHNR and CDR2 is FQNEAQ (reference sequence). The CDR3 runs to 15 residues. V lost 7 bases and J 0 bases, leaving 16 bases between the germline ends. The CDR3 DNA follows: TGTGCCAGCAAGGGGGCACTAGCGGACTCCTACGAGCAGTACTTC. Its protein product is CASKGALADSYEQYF. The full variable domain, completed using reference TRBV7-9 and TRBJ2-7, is DTGVSQNPRHKITKRGQNVTFRCDPISEHNRLYWYRQTLGQGPEFLTYFQNEAQLEKSRLLSDRFSAERPKGSFSTLEIQRTEQGDSAMYLCASKGALADSYEQYFGPGTRLTVT.

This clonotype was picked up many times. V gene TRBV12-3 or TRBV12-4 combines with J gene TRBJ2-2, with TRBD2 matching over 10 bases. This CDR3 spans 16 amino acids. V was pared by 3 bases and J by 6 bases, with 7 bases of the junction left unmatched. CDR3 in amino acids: CASSFGLAEGAGELFF. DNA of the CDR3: TGTGCCAGCAGTTTTGGACTAGCGGAAGGGGCCGGGGAGCTGTTTTTT.

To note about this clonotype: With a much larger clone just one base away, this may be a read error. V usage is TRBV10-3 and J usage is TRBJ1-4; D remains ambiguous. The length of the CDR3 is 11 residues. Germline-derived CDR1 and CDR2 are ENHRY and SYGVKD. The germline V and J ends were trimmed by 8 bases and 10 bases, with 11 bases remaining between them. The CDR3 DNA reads TGTGCCATCGGGGAAGGCGCAAAACTGTTTTTT. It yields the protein CAIGEGAKLFF.

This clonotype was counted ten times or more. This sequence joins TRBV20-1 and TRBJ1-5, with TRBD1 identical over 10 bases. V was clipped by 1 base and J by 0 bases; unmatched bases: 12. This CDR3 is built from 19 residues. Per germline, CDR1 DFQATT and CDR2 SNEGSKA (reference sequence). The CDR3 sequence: CSARVLGTGAIGSNQPQHF. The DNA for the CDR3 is TGCAGTGCTAGAGTTCTAGGGACAGGGGCTATTGGTAGCAATCAGCCCCAGCATTTT.

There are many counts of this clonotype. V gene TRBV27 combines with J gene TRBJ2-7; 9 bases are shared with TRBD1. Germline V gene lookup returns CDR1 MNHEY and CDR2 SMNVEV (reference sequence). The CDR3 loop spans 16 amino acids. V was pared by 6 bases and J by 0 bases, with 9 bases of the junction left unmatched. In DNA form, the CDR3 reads TGTGCCAGCAGAACCTCCCGGACAGGGGCCTCCTACGAGCAGTACTTC. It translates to CASRTSRTGASYEQYF.

The CDR3 DNA is TGTGCCAGCAGCCCAGGACGGGGTTTTGGAGGCTACACCTTC. Its translation is CASSPGRGFGGYTF. The V gene is TRBV9, the J gene TRBJ1-2; D gene ambiguous. This CDR3 comprises 14 residues. Germline assignment: CDR1 SGDLS and CDR2 YYNGEE. The ends were cut back, 4 bases at V and 8 bases at J, with 18 bases in the middle.

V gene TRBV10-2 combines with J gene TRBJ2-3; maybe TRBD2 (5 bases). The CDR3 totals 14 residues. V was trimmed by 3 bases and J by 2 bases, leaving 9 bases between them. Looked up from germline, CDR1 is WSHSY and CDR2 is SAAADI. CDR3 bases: TGCGCCAGCAGTGATCCGGGATCCACAGATACGCAGTATTTT. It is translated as CASSDPGSTDTQYF.

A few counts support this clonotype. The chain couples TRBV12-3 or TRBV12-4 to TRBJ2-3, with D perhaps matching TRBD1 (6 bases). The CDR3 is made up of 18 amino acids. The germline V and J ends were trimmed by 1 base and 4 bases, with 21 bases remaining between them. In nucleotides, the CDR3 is TGTGCCAGCAGTTTAGACAGGGTATGGAACAAAGAGGCAGATACGCAGTATTTT. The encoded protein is CASSLDRVWNKEADTQYF.

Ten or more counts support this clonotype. The CDR3 is CASSLWAGGGELFF. The CDR3 DNA sequence: TGTGCCAGCAGCTTATGGGCTGGTGGCGGGGAGCTGTTTTTT. The chain employs TRBV7-2 and TRBJ2-2; D unclear. There are 14 residues in the CDR3. The germline gives CDR1 SGHTA, CDR2 FQGNSA. Deletions cut 2 bases from V and 7 bases from J, with 11 bases between.

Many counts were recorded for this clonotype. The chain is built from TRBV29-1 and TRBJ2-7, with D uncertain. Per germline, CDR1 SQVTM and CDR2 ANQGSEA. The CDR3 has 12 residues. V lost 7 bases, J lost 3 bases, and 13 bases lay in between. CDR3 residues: CSASLYGYEQYF. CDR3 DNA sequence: TGCAGCGCATCCCTCTACGGCTACGAGCAGTACTTC.

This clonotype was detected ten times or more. CDR3 DNA sequence: TGCAGCGTTGAAGTGGGCTACACCTTC. Protein sequence: CSVEVGYTF. This chain joins TRBV29-1 and TRBJ1-2; D is uncertain. The V and J ends lost 1 base and 8 bases respectively, with 2 bases between them. Germline lookup yields CDR1 SQVTM and CDR2 ANQGSEA. This CDR3 spans 9 amino acids. Drawing the rest from reference TRBV29-1 and TRBJ1-2, the complete variable domain is SAVISQKPSRDICQRGTSLTIQCQVDSQVTMMFWYRQQPGQSLTLIATANQGSEATYESGFVIDKFPISRPNLTFSTLTVSNMSPEDSSIYLCSVEVGYTFGSGTRLTVV.

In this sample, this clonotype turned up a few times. Here the CDR3 reads CASSSLVVFSYNEQFF. In DNA, the CDR3 is TGTGCCAGCAGTTCCTTAGTGGTGTTCTCCTACAATGAGCAGTTCTTC. The rearrangement uses TRBV12-3 or TRBV12-4 and TRBJ2-1; D not resolved. Trimming removed 4 bases from V and 0 bases from J, with 13 bases in between. The CDR3 runs to 16 residues.

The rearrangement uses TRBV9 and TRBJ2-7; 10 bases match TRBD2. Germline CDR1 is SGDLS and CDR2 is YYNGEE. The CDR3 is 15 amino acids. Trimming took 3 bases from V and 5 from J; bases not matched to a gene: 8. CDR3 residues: CASSAPGLASDEQYF. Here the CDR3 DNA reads TGTGCCAGCAGCGCCCCGGGACTAGCGTCCGACGAGCAGTACTTC.

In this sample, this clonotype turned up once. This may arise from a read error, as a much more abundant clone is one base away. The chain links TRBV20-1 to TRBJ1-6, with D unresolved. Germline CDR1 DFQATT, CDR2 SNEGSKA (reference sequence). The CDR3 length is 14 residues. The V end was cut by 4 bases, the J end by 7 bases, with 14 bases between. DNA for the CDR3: TGCAGTGCTACTCCTGAAGGGATGAATTCACCCCTCCACTTT. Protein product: CSATPEGMNSPLHF.

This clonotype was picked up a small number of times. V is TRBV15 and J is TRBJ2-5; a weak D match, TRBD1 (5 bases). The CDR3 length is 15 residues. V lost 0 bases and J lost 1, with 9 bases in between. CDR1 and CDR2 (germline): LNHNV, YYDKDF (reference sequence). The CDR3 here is CATSRDRRGQETQYF. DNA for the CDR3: TGTGCCACCAGCAGAGATCGTAGGGGCCAAGAGACCCAGTACTTC.

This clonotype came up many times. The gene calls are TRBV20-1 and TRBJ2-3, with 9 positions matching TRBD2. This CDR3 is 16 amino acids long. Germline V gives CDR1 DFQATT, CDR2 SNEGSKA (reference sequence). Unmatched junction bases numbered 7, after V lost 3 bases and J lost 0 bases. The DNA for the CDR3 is TGCAGTGCTAGGGGACTAGCTAAAGGCAGCACAGATACGCAGTATTTT. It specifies CSARGLAKGSTDTQYF.

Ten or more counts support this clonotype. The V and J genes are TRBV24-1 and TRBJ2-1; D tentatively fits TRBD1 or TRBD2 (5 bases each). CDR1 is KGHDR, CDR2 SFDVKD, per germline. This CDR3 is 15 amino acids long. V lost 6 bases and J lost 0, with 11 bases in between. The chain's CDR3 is CATSLPGLSYNEQFF. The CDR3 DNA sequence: TGTGCCACCAGTTTACCGGGGCTCTCCTACAATGAGCAGTTCTTC.

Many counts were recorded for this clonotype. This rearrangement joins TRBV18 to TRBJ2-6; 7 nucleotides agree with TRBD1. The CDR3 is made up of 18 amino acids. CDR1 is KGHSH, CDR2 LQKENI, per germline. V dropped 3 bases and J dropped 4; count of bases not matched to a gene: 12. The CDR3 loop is CASSPLIVPGGGANVLTF. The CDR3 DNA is TGTGCCAGCTCACCTCTCATCGTCCCAGGGGGAGGGGCCAACGTCCTGACTTTC.

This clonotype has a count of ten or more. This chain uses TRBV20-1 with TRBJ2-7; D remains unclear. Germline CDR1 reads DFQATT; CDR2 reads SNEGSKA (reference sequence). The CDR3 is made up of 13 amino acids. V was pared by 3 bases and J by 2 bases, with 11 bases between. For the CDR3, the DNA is TGCAGTGCTAGGGCAAGGGTAACCTACGAGCAGTACTTC. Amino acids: CSARARVTYEQYF.

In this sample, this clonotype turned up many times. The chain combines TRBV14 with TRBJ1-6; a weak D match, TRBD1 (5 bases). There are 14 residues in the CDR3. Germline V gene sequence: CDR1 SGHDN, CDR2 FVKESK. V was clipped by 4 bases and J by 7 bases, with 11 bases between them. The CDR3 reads CASSRDLLNSPLHF. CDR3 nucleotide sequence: TGTGCCAGCAGCCGGGACTTACTCAATTCACCCCTCCACTTT.

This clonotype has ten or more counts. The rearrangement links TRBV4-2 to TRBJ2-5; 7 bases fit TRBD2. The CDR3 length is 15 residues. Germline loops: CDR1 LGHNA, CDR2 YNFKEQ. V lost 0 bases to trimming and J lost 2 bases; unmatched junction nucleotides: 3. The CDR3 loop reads CASSQDPAGQETQYF. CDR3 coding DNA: TGTGCCAGCAGCCAAGATCCAGCGGGGCAAGAGACCCAGTACTTC.

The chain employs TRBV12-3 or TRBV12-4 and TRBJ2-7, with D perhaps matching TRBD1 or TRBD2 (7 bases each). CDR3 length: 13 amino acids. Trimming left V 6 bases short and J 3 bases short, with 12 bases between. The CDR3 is CASSAGGGYEQYF. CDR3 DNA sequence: TGTGCCAGCAGCGCAGGGGGGGGCTACGAGCAGTACTTC.

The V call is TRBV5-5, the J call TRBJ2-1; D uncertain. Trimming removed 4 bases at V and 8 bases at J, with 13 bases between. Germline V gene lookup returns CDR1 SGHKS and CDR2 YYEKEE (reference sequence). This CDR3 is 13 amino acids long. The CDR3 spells CASSRPGQDEQFF. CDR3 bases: TGTGCCAGCAGCCGCCCTGGGCAGGATGAGCAGTTCTTC.

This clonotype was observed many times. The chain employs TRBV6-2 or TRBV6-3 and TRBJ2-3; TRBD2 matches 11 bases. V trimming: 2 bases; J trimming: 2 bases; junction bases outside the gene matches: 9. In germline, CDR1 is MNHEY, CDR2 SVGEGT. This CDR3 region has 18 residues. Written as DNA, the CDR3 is TGTGCCAGCAGTTACGGGAAGGGACTAGCGGAAAACACAGATACGCAGTATTTT. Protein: CASSYGKGLAENTDTQYF.

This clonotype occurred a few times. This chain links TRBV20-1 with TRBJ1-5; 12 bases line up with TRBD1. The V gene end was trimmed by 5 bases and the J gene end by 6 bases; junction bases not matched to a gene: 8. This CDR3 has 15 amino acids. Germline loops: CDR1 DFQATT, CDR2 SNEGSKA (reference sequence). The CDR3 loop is CSALRGQGASQPQHF. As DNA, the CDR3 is TGCAGTGCTCTAAGGGGACAGGGGGCCAGTCAGCCCCAGCATTTT.

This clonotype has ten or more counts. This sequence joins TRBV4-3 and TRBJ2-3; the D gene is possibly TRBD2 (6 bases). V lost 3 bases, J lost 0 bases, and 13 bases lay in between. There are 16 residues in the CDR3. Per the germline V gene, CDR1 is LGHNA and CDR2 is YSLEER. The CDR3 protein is CASSQTFGTSTDTQYF. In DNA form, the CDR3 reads TGCGCCAGCAGCCAGACCTTCGGGACTAGCACAGATACGCAGTATTTT.